The next 19 T cell receptor beta chains were all read from a single sample in a study of OX40 agonist ivuxolimab in advanced cancers. Clones were sequenced by immunoSEQ multiplex PCR, and TCRdb holds only the in-frame ones, with some missing. This sample has around 45,000 clones, with just over 90% found just once. Sequencing used CD4+ or CD8+ T cells sorted from blood, obtained in a trial of the OX40 agonist ivuxolimab. The source is an adult with an advanced solid tumor such as melanoma, head and neck, liver or kidney cancer.

A remark on this clone: Distinct nucleotide sequences in the sample also encode this CDR3. The V gene is TRBV11-2, the J gene TRBJ2-7, with D possibly TRBD2 on 6 matching bases. Germline V gene data show CDR1 as SGHAT and CDR2 as FQNNGV. V lost 5 bases and J 7 bases, leaving 12 bases between the germline ends. The CDR3 has 12 residues. DNA for the CDR3: TGTGCCAGCAGCCTCGGTGGGGGGGAGCAGTACTTC. Translating it yields CASSLGGGEQYF.

The CDR3 sequence: CASSSHSFRLEETQYF. In nucleotides, the CDR3 is TGTGCCAGCAGCTCCCACTCCTTCCGCCTCGAAGAGACCCAGTACTTC. This chain connects TRBV11-2 to TRBJ2-5; D is unclear. This CDR3 region has 16 residues. Trimming cost V 4 bases and J 3 bases, with 18 bases left between them. Germline CDR1 and CDR2: SGHAT and FQNNGV.

V is TRBV11-2 and J is TRBJ2-7, with D maybe TRBD2 (5 bases). Germline CDR1 and CDR2: SGHAT and FQNNGV. The CDR3 totals 14 residues. V gave up 4 bases and J gave up 9 bases, with 19 bases separating them. In DNA, the CDR3 is TGTGCCAGCAGCTCCCCCCCCCAACTAGAGCTGCAGTACTTC. Amino acid sequence: CASSSPPQLELQYF.

The rearrangement uses TRBV2 and TRBJ2-3; 12 nucleotides line up with TRBD2. CDR1 is SNHLY, CDR2 FYNNEI, per germline. J lost 0 bases, V lost 9 bases, and 13 bases had no gene match. The CDR3 has 18 amino acids. As DNA, the CDR3 is TGTGCCAGGGGCCTTCGGAAGGGACTAGCGGGCAGCACAGATACGCAGTATTTT. Amino acid sequence: CARGLRKGLAGSTDTQYF.

V and J are TRBV5-6 and TRBJ2-7, with a weak D call TRBD1 (6 bases). This CDR3 is built from 14 residues. Germline CDR1 is SGHDT and CDR2 is YYEEEE. V lost 6 bases and J lost 7, with 20 bases in between. The CDR3 loop is CASNPEGDQGEQYF. The CDR3 bases are TGTGCCAGCAACCCAGAGGGGGACCAAGGGGAGCAGTACTTC.

The chain is built from TRBV13 and TRBJ1-2; D not resolved. Per germline, CDR1 PRHDT and CDR2 FYEKMQ (reference sequence). V was trimmed by 1 base and J by 4 bases, leaving 7 bases between them. The CDR3 length is 13 residues. CDR3 sequence reads: CASSLEGVYGYTF. The CDR3 DNA reads TGTGCCAGCAGCTTAGAGGGAGTCTATGGCTACACCTTC.

V and J are TRBV19 and TRBJ2-2; 7 bases align to TRBD2. CDR3 length equals 18 residues. Germline lookup yields CDR1 LNHDA and CDR2 SQIVND (reference sequence). Unmatched junction bases numbered 11, after V lost 3 bases and J lost 1 base. The CDR3 loop is CASSIAGLPPMNTGELFF. CDR3 coding DNA: TGTGCCAGTAGTATCGCGGGACTACCCCCGATGAACACCGGGGAGCTGTTTTTT. The entire variable domain, with the rest obtained from reference TRBV19 and TRBJ2-2, is as follows: DGGITQSPKYLFRKEGQNVTLSCEQNLNHDAMYWYRQDPGQGLRLIYYSQIVNDFQKGDIAEGYSVSREKKESFPLTVTSAQKNPTAFYLCASSIAGLPPMNTGELFFGEGSRLTVL.

This chain joins TRBV7-8 and TRBJ2-7; D call uncertain. This CDR3 is 12 amino acids long. The germline V gene encodes CDR1 SGHVS and CDR2 FQNEAQ. V lost 1 base, J lost 3 bases, and 4 bases lay in between. The CDR3 DNA follows: TGTGCCAGCAGCTTAGACATCTACGAGCAGTACTTC. Translating it yields CASSLDIYEQYF. Full variable domain (rest looked up from reference TRBV7-8 and TRBJ2-7): GAGVSQSPRYKVAKRGQDVALRCDPISGHVSLFWYQQALGQGPEFLTYFQNEAQLDKSGLPSDRFFAERPEGSVSTLKIQRTQQEDSAVYLCASSLDIYEQYFGPGTRLTVT.

This clone was recorded only once. The chain uses TRBV9 and TRBJ1-2; D is unresolved. With 2 bases removed from V and 7 bases from J, the gap between germline ends came to 15 bases. The V gene's germline CDR1 is SGDLS and CDR2 YYNGEE. CDR3 length: 14 residues. The CDR3 here is CASSVMGASSGYTF. The CDR3 DNA reads as TGTGCCAGCAGCGTGATGGGCGCAAGTTCTGGCTACACCTTC.

The chain uses TRBV5-4 and TRBJ2-2; TRBD2 agrees at 13 bases. V dropped 0 bases and J dropped 6; count of bases not matched to a gene: 5. From germline, CDR1 is SGHNT and CDR2 YYREEE (reference sequence). The CDR3 has 17 residues. The CDR3 DNA sequence: TGTGCCAGCAGCTTGGATGGACTAGCGGGAGTGTCCGGGGAGCTGTTTTTT. Translated, it gives CASSLDGLAGVSGELFF. Full variable domain (rest looked up from reference TRBV5-4 and TRBJ2-2): ETGVTQSPTHLIKTRGQQVTLRCSSQSGHNTVSWYQQALGQGPQFIFQYYREEENGRGNFPPRFSGLQFPNYSSELNVNALELDDSALYLCASSLDGLAGVSGELFFGEGSRLTVL.

The rearrangement uses TRBV5-5 and TRBJ2-1; 7 positions match TRBD1. In germline, CDR1 is SGHKS, CDR2 YYEKEE (reference sequence). The V and J ends lost 4 bases and 4 bases, in that order; junction bases with no gene match: 8. The CDR3 contains 15 residues. In DNA form, the CDR3 reads TGTGCCAGCAGCATGACAGGGCTCGAATACAATGAGCAGTTCTTC. It is translated as CASSMTGLEYNEQFF.

This chain links TRBV5-4 with TRBJ1-2; the D gene is possibly TRBD1 (5 bases). Germline values: CDR1 SGHNT, CDR2 YYREEE (reference sequence). There are 15 residues in the CDR3. Trimming pared 3 bases from V and 8 bases from J, leaving 20 bases between. CDR3 residues: CASSSVPQGREGYTF. The CDR3 DNA reads as TGTGCCAGCAGCTCCGTCCCCCAGGGTAGAGAAGGCTACACCTTC. The whole variable domain, remainder taken from reference TRBV5-4 and TRBJ1-2, is ETGVTQSPTHLIKTRGQQVTLRCSSQSGHNTVSWYQQALGQGPQFIFQYYREEENGRGNFPPRFSGLQFPNYSSELNVNALELDDSALYLCASSSVPQGREGYTFGSGTRLTVV.

The chain combines TRBV27 with TRBJ2-7, with 9 bases aligning to TRBD1. V shed 9 bases and J 6 bases; nucleotides not matched to a gene: 3. The CDR3 length is 11 residues. CDR1 is MNHEY and CDR2 is SMNVEV in the germline V gene (reference sequence). The CDR3 spells CASHRGREQYF. As DNA, the CDR3 is TGTGCCAGTCACAGGGGGCGCGAGCAGTACTTC.

Here the CDR3 DNA reads TGTGCCAGCAGTGAAGGGACTATTTTCTATGAGCAGTACTTC. This encodes CASSEGTIFYEQYF. The chain employs TRBV6-1 and TRBJ2-7; TRBD2 might be the D (6 bases). CDR3 length: 14 residues. The V gene lost 1 base and the J gene lost 7 bases, with 14 bases spanning the gap. Germline V lookup: CDR1 MNHNS, CDR2 SASEGT.

This clone occurred a few times. The V call is TRBV27, the J call TRBJ2-7, with D unresolved. Germline CDR1 reads MNHEY; CDR2 reads SMNVEV (reference sequence). Trimming cost V 3 bases and J 2 bases, with 14 bases left between them. This CDR3 spans 15 amino acids. The chain's CDR3 is CASSFPGGRPYEQYF. The CDR3 region has the DNA TGTGCCAGCAGTTTCCCGGGCGGTAGACCCTACGAGCAGTACTTC.

CDR3 residues: CASSYGTGGEDTQYF. CDR3 nucleotides: TGTGCCAGCAGCTACGGCACAGGGGGTGAAGATACGCAGTATTTT. V is TRBV7-9 and J is TRBJ2-3, with TRBD1 identical over 8 bases. V lost 4 bases and J lost 5; bases outside the gene matches: 8. This CDR3 contains 15 residues. Germline-derived CDR1 and CDR2 are SEHNR and FQNEAQ (reference sequence).

The genes are TRBV28 and TRBJ2-4, with D tentatively TRBD1 or TRBD2 (5 bases each). The V gene lost 5 bases and the J gene lost 0 bases, with 14 bases spanning the gap. The germline V gene has CDR1 MDHEN and CDR2 SYDVKM. The CDR3 length is 16 residues. This CDR3 reads CASSPPEGIAKNIQYF. The DNA of the CDR3 is TGTGCCAGCAGTCCGCCCGAGGGGATAGCCAAAAACATTCAGTACTTC.

The chain uses TRBV5-1 and TRBJ2-5, with 11 nucleotides matching TRBD1. This CDR3 is 15 amino acids long. Germline values: CDR1 SGHRS, CDR2 YFSETQ. J was trimmed by 4 bases and V by 3 bases; bases with no gene match: 5. The CDR3 DNA reads TGCGCCAGCAGCTCCATGGGGACAGGGGGAGAGACCCAGTACTTC. Translated, it gives CASSSMGTGGETQYF. The full variable domain, in which reference TRBV5-1 and TRBJ2-5 provide the parts outside the CDR3, is KAGVTQTPRYLIKTRGQQVTLSCSPISGHRSVSWYQQTPGQGLQFLFEYFSETQRNKGNFPGRFSGRQFSNSRSEMNVSTLELGDSALYLCASSSMGTGGETQYFGPGTRLLVL.

V usage is TRBV7-3 and J usage is TRBJ2-3; D is possibly TRBD1 (6 bases). Trimming cost V 5 bases and J 2 bases, with 14 bases left between them. In germline, CDR1 is SGHTA, CDR2 FQGTGA. CDR3 length: 15 amino acids. The CDR3 sequence is CASSPTGTTTDTQYF. DNA for the CDR3: TGTGCCAGCAGCCCAACCGGGACAACCACAGATACGCAGTATTTT.